Detailed here is one T cell receptor beta chain. TCRdb keeps only in-frame clones here, not all; method: immunoSEQ multiplex PCR. The sample yields 700,000 or so clones, 80% to 90% seen once. These data are taken from a study of shared T cell receptors in the human thymus. Germline values: CDR1 SGHAT, CDR2 FQNNGV. Deletions cut 2 bases from V and 5 bases from J, with 16 bases between. This CDR3 comprises 16 residues. Separately, the same data were catalogued under a study of human thymus T cells. That investigation notes: Corrective cardiac surgery supplied the resected thymus tissue. Among thymic and blood repertoires, usage of V and J genes appeared biased. Related work showed strongly overlapping thymic repertoires across unrelated individuals.

Sequencing input: thymocytes. The V call is TRBV11-2, the J call TRBJ1-5; a possible D gene is TRBD1 (5 bases). The sequence derives from a girl under three years old with a congenital heart defect. The CDR3 sequence is CASSLNGTADDQPQHF. The CDR3 nucleotides are TGTGCCAGCAGCTTAAACGGGACTGCGGACGATCAGCCCCAGCATTTT.